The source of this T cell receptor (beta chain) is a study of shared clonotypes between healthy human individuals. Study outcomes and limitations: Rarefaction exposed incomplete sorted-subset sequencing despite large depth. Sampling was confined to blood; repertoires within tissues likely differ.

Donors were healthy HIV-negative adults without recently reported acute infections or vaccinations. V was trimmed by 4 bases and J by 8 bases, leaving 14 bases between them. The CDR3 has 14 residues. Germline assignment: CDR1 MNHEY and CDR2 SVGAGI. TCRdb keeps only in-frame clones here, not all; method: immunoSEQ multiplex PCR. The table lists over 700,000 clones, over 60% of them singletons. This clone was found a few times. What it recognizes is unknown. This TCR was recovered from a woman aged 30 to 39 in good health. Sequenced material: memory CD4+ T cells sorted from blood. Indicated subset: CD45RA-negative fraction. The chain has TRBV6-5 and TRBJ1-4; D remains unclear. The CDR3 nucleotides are TGTGCCAGCAGTTTAGGGCGCAGGAACGAAAAACTGTTTTTT. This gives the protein CASSLGRRNEKLFF.